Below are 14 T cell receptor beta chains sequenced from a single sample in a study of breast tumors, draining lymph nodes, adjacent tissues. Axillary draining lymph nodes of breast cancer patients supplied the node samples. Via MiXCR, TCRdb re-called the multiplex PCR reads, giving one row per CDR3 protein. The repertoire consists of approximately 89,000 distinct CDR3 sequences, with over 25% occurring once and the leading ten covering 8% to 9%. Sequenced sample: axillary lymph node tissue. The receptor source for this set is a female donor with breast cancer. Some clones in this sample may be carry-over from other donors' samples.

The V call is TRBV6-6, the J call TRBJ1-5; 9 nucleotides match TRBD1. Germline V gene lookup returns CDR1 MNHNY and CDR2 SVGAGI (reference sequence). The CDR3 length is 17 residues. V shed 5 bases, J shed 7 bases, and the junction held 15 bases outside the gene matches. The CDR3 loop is CASSHPGQGFYEQPQHF. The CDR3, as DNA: TGTGCCAGCAGTCACCCGGGACAGGGTTTCTACGAGCAGCCCCAGCATTTT.

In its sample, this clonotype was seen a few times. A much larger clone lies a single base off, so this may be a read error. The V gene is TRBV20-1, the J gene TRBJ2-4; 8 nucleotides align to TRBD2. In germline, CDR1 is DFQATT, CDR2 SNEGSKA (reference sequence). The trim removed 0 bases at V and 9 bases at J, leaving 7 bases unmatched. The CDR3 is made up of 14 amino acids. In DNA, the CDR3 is TGCAGTGCTAGAGAGGGAAGCGGGAGTGCCATTCAGTACTTC. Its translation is CSAREGSGSAIQYF.

The CDR3 DNA sequence: TGCGCCAGCAGCTTAACAGGGGATCTCGGGGAGCTGTTTTTT. Translation gives CASSLTGDLGELFF. V usage is TRBV5-1 and J usage is TRBJ2-2; 7 bases fit TRBD1. This CDR3 contains 14 residues. The germline V gene encodes CDR1 SGHRS and CDR2 YFSETQ. After removal of 2 bases from V and 7 bases from J, the junction contained 5 bases not matched to a gene.

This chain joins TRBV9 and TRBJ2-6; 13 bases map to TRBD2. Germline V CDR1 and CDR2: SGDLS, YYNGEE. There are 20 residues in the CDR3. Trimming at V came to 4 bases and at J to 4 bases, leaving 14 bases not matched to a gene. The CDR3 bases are TGTGCCAGCAGCAAGAGGGGGACTAGCGGGACAGAAGTGGGGGCCAACGTCCTGACTTTC. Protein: CASSKRGTSGTEVGANVLTF.

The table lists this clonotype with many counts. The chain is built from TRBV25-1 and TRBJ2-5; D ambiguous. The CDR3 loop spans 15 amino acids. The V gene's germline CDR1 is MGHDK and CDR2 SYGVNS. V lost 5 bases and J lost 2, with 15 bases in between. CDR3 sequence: CASSRMETIQETQYF. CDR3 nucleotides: TGTGCCAGCAGTCGAATGGAGACCATACAAGAGACCCAGTACTTC.

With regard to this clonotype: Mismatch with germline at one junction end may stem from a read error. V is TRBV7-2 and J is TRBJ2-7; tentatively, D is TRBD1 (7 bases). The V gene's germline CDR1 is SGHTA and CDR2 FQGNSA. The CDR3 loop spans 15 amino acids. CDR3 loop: CASSQRQGLYGEQHF. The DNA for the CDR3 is TGTGCCAGCAGCCAGAGACAGGGACTGTACGGTGAGCAGCACTTC.

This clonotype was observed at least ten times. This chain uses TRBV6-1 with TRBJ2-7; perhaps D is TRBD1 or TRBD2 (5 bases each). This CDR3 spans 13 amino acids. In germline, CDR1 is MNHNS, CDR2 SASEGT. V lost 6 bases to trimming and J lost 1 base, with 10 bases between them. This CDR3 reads CASSPGRSYEQYF. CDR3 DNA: TGTGCCAGCAGCCCGGGACGGTCCTACGAGCAGTACTTC.

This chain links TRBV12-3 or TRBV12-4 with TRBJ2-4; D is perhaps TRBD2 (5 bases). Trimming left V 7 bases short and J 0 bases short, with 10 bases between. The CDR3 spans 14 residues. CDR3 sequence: CASTEGIAKNIQYF. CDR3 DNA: TGTGCCAGCACCGAGGGTATAGCCAAAAACATTCAGTACTTC.

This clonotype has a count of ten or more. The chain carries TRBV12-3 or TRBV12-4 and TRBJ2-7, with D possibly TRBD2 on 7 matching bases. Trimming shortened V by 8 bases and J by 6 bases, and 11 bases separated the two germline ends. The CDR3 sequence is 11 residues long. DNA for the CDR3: TGTGCCAGCCTGGGAGGGGGCGAGCAGTACTTC. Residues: CASLGGGEQYF.

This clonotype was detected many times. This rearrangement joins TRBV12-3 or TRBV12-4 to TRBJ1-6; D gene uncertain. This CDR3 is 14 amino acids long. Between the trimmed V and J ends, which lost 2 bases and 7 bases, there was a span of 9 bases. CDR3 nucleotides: TGTGCCAGCAGTTTACCCAGTCCCAATTCACCCCTCCACTTT. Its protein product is CASSLPSPNSPLHF.

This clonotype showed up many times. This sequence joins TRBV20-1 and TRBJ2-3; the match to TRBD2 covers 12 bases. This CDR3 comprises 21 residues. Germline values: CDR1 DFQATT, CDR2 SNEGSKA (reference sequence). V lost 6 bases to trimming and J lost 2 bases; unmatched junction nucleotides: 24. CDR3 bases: TGCAGTGCACCCGGGACAGGGACCTACCCGGGACTAGCGGGCCCCACAGATACGCAGTATTTT. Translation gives CSAPGTGTYPGLAGPTDTQYF.

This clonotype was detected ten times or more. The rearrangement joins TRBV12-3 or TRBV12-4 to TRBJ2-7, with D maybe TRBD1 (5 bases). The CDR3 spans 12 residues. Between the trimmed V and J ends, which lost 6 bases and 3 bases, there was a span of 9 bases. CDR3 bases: TGTGCCAGCAGCTTCACAGGCTACGAGCAGTACTTC. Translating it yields CASSFTGYEQYF.

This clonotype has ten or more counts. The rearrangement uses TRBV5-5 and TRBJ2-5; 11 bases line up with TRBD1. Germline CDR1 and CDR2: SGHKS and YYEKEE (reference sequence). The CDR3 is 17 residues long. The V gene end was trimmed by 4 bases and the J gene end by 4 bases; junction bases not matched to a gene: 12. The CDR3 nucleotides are TGTGCCAGCAGCAGGGAACCGGGACAGGGGGTGCGAGAGACCCAGTACTTC. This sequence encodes CASSREPGQGVRETQYF.

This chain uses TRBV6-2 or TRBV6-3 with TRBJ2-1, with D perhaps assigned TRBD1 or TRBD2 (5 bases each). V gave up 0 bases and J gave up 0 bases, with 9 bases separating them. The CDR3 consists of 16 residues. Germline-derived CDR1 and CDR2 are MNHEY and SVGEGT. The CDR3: CASSYSGRVSYNEQFF. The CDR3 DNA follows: TGTGCCAGCAGTTACTCGGGGCGGGTCTCCTACAATGAGCAGTTCTTC.